The present entry profiles one T cell receptor (beta chain) with its context. The data originate from a study of blood T cell repertoires in COVID-19. Background on the study: The United States, Italy and Spain supplied acute and convalescent COVID-19 samples. Nucleic acid was either cDNA or gDNA, and it came from T cells, B-cell-depleted T cells, or PBMCs.

Original analysis: Amplification of reference gene primers provided the estimated nucleated cell counts. Sequenced by immunoSEQ multiplex PCR; TCRdb stores in-frame clones only, minus some. The DNA gave D and trimming, while V, J and clone size come from that table. Of approximately 250,000 clones listed, less than 90% are singletons. Germline CDR1 reads SGHNT; CDR2 reads YENEEA. This CDR3 has 16 amino acids. Trimming took 3 bases from V and 4 from J, leaving 18 bases between them. V gene TRBV11-3 combines with J gene TRBJ1-2; D uncertain. Sequenced: peripheral blood. The TCR originated in a woman aged 40 to 55 who had recovered from COVID-19. CDR3: CASSFNRGRLIYGYTF. The CDR3 DNA is TGTGCCAGCAGCTTTAACAGAGGGCGCTTGATCTATGGCTACACCTTC.